The T cell receptor (beta chain) under discussion was sequenced for a study of blood T cell repertoires in COVID-19. Allocation to cohorts depended on clinical history reported by the participants. Before being deemed recovered, Cohort 3 donors had two negative PCRs, clearance, or symptom resolution. This CDR3 region has 16 residues. The germline V gene has CDR1 SGDLS and CDR2 YYNGEE. V lost 1 base, J lost 3 bases, and 16 bases lay in between. Sequenced by immunoSEQ multiplex PCR; TCRdb stores in-frame clones only, minus some. The table has 190,000 or so clones, 65% to 85% seen once. The receptor's source is a man aged 40-49 years who had recovered from COVID-19. Sequencing used PBMCs or T cells enriched from blood (not recorded which). J is TRBJ1-1 and V is TRBV9; TRBD1 is a possible D gene (6 bases). The CDR3 protein is CASSVLQGVGHTEAFF. CDR3 in DNA: TGTGCCAGCAGCGTATTACAGGGAGTAGGCCACACTGAAGCTTTCTTT.